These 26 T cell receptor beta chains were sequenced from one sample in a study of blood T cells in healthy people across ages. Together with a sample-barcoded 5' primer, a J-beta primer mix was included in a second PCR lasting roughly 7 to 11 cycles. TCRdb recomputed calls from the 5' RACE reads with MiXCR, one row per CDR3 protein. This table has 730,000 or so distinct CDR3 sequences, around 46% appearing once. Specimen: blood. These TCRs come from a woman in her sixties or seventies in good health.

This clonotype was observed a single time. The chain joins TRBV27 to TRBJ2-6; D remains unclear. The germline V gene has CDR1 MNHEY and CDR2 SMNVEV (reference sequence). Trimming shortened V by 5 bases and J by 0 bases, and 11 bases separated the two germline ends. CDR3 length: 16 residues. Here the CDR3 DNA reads TGTGCCAGCAGTCCTTTACAGACCTCTGGGGCCAACGTCCTGACTTTC. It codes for CASSPLQTSGANVLTF.

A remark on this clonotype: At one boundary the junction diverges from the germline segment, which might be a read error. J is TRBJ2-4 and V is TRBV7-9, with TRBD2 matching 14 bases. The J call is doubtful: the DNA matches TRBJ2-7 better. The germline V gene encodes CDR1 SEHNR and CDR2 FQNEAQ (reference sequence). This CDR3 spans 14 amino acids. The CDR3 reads CTSSTGLAGGEQYF. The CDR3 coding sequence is TGTACCAGCAGCACAGGACTAGCGGGAGGCGAGCAGTACTTC.

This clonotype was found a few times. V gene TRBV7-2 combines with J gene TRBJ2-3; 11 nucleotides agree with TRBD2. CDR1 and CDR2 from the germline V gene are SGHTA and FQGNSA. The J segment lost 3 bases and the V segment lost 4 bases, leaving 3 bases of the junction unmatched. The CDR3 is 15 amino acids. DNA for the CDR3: TGTGCCAGCAGCTGGGGACTAGCGGATACAGATACGCAGTATTTT. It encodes CASSWGLADTDTQYF.

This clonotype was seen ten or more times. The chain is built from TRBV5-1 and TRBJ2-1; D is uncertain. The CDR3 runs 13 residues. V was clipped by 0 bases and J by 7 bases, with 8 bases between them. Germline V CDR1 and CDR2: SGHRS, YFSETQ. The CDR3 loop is CASSLDLGNEQFF. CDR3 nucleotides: TGCGCCAGCAGCTTGGATTTGGGAAATGAGCAGTTCTTC. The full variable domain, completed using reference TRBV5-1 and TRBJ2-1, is KAGVTQTPRYLIKTRGQQVTLSCSPISGHRSVSWYQQTPGQGLQFLFEYFSETQRNKGNFPGRFSGRQFSNSRSEMNVSTLELGDSALYLCASSLDLGNEQFFGPGTRLTVL.

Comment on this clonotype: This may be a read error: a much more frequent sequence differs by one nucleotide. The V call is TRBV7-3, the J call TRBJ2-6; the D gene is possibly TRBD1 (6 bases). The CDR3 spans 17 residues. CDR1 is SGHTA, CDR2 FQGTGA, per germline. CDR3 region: CVSSLRDISLGANVLTF. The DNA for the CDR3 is TGTGTCAGCAGCCTCCGGGACATTAGTCTTGGGGCCAACGTCCTGACTTTC.

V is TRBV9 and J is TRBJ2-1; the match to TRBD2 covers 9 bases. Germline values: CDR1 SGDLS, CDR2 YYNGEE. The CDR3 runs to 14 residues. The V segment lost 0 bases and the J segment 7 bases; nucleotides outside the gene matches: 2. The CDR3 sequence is CASSVVAGVNEQFF. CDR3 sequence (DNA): TGTGCCAGCAGCGTAGTAGCGGGAGTAAATGAGCAGTTCTTC.

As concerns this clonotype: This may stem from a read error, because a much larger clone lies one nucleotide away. CDR3 sequence reads: CSASGPLTDRANTGELFF. CDR3 coding DNA: TGCAGTGCTAGTGGCCCCCTGACGGACAGGGCGAACACCGGGGAGCTGTTTTTT. The chain carries TRBV20-1 and TRBJ2-2, with 8 nucleotides matching TRBD1. V gave up 3 bases and J gave up 0 bases; unmatched junction bases: 12. The CDR3 runs to 18 residues. Germline V gives CDR1 DFQATT, CDR2 SNEGSKA (reference sequence).

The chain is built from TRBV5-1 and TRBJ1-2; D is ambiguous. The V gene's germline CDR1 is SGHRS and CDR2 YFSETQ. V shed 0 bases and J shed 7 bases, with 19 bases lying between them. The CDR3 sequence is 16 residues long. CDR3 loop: CASSLALTPGDIGYTF. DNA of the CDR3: TGCGCCAGCAGCTTGGCCCTTACGCCGGGTGATATTGGCTACACCTTC.

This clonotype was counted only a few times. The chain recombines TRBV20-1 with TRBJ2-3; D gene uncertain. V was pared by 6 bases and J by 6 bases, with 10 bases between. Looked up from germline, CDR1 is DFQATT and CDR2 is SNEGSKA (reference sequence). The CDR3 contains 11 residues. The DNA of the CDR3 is TGCAGTGCCCACATTCCGGATACGCAGTATTTT. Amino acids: CSAHIPDTQYF.

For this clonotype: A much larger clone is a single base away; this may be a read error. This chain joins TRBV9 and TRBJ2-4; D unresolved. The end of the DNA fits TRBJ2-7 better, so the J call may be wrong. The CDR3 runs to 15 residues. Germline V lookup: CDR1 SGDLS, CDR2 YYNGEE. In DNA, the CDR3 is TGTGCCAGCAGCGTAGGGACCCAGAAGACCTACGAGCAGTACTTC. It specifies CASSVGTQKTYEQYF.

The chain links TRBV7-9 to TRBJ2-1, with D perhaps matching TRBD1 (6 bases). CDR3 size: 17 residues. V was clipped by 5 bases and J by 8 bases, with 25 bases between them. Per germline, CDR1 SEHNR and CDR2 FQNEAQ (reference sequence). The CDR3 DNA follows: TGTGCCAGCAGCCAGAACAGGGCAGGGTCAAGGGTTGATGAGCAGTTCTTC. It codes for CASSQNRAGSRVDEQFF.

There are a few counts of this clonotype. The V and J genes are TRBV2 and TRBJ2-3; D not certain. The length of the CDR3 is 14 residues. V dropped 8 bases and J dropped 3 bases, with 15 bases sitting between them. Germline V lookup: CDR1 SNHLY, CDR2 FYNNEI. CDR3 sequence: CASGFKPTTDTQYF. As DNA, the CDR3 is TGTGCCAGCGGTTTTAAGCCTACTACAGATACGCAGTATTTT.

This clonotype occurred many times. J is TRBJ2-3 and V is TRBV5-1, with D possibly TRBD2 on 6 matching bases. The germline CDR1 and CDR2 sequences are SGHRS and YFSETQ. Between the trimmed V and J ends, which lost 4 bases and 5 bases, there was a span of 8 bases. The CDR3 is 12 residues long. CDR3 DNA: TGCGCCAGCAGCCCGGAGGGAGATACGCAGTATTTT. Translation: CASSPEGDTQYF. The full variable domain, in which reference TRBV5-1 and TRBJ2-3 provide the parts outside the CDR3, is KAGVTQTPRYLIKTRGQQVTLSCSPISGHRSVSWYQQTPGQGLQFLFEYFSETQRNKGNFPGRFSGRQFSNSRSEMNVSTLELGDSALYLCASSPEGDTQYFGPGTRLTVL.

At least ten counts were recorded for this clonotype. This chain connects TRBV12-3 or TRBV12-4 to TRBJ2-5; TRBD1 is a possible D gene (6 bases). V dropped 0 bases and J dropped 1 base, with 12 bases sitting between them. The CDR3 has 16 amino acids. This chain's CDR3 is CASSLAHTGTQETQYF. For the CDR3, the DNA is TGTGCCAGCAGTTTAGCCCATACAGGGACCCAAGAGACCCAGTACTTC.

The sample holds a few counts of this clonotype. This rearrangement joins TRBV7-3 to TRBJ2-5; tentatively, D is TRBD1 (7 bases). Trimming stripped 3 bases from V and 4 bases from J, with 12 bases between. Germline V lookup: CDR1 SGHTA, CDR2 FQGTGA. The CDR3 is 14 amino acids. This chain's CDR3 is CASSFTGEAETQYF. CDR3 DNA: TGTGCCAGCAGCTTCACAGGGGAGGCAGAGACCCAGTACTTC.

CDR3 DNA: TGTGCCAGCAGCTTCGGAAAAACCGGGACAGGGGACGCCGGGGAGCTGTTTTTT. Its protein is CASSFGKTGTGDAGELFF. V is TRBV7-2 and J is TRBJ2-2; 10 bases fit TRBD1. The ends lost 3 bases at V and 6 bases at J; junction bases unmatched: 13. Germline V gene lookup returns CDR1 SGHTA and CDR2 FQGNSA. This CDR3 is 18 amino acids long.

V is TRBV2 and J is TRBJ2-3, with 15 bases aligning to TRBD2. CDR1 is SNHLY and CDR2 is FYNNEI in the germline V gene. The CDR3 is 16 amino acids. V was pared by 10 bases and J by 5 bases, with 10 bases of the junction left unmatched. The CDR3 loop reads CATSRTSGRAKDTQYF. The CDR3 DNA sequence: TGTGCCACCTCCCGGACTAGCGGGAGGGCCAAAGATACGCAGTATTTT.

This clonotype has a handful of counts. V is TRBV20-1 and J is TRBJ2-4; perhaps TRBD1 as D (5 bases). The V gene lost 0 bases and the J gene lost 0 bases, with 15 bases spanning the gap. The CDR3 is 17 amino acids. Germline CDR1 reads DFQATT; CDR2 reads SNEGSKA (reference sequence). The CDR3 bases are TGCAGTGCTAGAGATCTGACAGCCCCTTTAGCCAAAAACATTCAGTACTTC. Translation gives CSARDLTAPLAKNIQYF.

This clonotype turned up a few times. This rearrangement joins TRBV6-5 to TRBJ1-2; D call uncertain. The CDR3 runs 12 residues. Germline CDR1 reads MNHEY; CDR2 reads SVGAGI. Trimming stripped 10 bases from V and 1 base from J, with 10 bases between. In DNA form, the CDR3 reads TGTGCCACGAGACACGTTAACTATGGCTACACCTTC. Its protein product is CATRHVNYGYTF.

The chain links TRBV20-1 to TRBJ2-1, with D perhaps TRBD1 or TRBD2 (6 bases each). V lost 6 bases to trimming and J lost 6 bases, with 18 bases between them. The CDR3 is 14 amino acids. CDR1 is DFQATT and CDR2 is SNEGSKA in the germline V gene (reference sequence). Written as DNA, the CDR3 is TGCAGTGCAGGGGGGACTCATGTCGGCAATGAGCAGTTCTTC. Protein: CSAGGTHVGNEQFF.

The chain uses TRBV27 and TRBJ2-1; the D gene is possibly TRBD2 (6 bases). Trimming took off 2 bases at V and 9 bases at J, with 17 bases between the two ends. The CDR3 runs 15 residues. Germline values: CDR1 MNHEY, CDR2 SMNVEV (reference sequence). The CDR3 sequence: CASSLILGRGSEQFF. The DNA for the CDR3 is TGTGCCAGCAGTTTAATTCTGGGGCGGGGTAGTGAGCAGTTCTTC.

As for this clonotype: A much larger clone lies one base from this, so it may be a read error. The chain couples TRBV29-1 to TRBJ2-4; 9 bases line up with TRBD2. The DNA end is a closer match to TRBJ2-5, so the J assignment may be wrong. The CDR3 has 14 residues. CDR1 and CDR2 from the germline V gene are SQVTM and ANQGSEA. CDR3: CSVEAGAGGETQYF. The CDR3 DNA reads TGCAGCGTTGAAGCAGGAGCGGGAGGAGAGACCCAGTACTTC.

Here the CDR3 DNA reads TGCGCCAGCAGCTCACAGGACTTGAACACTGAAGCTTTCTTT. Translation: CASSSQDLNTEAFF. This chain links TRBV5-1 with TRBJ1-1; tentatively, D is TRBD1 (5 bases). Per the germline V gene, CDR1 is SGHRS and CDR2 is YFSETQ. The CDR3 extends over 14 amino acids. The V end was cut by 3 bases, the J end by 0 bases, with 9 bases between.

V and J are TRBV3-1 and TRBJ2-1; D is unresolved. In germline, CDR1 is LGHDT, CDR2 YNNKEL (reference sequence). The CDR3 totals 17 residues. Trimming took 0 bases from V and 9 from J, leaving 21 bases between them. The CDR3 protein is CASSQDSGSFRYGEQFF. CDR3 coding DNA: TGTGCCAGCAGCCAAGATTCGGGCTCCTTCAGGTACGGTGAGCAGTTCTTC.

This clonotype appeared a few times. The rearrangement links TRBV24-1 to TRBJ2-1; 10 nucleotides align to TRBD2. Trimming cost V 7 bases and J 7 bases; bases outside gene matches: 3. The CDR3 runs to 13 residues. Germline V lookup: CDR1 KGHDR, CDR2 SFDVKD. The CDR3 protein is CATSPGLANEQFF. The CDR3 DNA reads TGTGCCACCAGCCCGGGACTAGCGAATGAGCAGTTCTTC.

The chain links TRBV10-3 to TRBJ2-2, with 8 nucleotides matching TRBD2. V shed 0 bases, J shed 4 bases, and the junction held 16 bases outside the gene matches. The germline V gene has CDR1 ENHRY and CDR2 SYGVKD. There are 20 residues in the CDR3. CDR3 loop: CAISESGGGLFERSTGELFF. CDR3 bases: TGTGCCATCAGTGAGTCTGGCGGGGGGTTATTCGAAAGGAGCACCGGGGAGCTGTTTTTT.